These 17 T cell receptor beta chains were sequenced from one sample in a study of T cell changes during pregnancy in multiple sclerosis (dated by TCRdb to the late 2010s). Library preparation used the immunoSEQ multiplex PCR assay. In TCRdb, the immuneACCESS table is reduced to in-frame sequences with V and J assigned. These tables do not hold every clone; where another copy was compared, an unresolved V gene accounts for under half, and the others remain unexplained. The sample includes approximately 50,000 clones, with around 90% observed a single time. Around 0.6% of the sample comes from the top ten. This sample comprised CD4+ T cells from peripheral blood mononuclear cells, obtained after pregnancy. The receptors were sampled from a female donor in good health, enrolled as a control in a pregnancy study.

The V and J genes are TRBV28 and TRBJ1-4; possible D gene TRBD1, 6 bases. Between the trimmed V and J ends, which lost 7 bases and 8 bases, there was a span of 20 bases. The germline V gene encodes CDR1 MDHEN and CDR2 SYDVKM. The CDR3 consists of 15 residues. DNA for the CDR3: TGTGCCAGCACCTCAACCCAGGGGCTCGGGGAAAAACTGTTTTTT. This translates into CASTSTQGLGEKLFF.

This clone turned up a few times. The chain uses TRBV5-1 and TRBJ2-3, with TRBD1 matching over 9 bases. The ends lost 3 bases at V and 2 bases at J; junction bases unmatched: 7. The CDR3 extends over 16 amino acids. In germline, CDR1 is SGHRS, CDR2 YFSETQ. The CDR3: CASSSMTGGYTDTQYF. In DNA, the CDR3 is TGCGCCAGCAGCTCGATGACAGGGGGTTACACAGATACGCAGTATTTT.

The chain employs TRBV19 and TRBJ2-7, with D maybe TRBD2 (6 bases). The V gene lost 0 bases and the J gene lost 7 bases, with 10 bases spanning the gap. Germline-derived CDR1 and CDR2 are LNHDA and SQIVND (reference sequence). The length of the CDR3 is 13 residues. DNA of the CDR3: TGTGCCAGTAGTATAGAGTGGCTAGCGGAGCAGTACTTC. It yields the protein CASSIEWLAEQYF.

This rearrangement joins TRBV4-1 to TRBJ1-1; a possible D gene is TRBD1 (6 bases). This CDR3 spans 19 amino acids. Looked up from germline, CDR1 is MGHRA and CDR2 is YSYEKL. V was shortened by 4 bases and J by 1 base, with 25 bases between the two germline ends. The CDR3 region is CASSRRALQGPEKNTEAFF. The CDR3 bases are TGCGCCAGCAGCCGAAGAGCTTTACAGGGCCCAGAAAAGAACACTGAAGCTTTCTTT.

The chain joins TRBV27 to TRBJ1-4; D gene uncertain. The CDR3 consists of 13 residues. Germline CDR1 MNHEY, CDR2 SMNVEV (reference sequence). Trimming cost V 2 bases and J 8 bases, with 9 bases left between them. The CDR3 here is CASSLREGEKLFF. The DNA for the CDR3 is TGTGCCAGCAGTTTAAGGGAGGGCGAAAAACTGTTTTTT.

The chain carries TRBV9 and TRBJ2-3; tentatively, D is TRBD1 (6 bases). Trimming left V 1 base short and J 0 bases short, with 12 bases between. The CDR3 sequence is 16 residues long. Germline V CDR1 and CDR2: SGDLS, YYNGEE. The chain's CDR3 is CASSVQPGASTDTQYF. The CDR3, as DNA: TGTGCCAGCAGCGTACAGCCAGGGGCGAGCACAGATACGCAGTATTTT.

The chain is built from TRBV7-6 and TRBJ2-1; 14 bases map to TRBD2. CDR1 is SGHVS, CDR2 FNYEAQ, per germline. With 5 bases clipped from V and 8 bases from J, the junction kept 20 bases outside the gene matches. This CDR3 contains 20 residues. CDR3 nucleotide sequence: TGTGCCAGCAGCCCACAGAGAGCGACTAGCGGGAGGGCCCGGGGTTATGAGCAGTTCTTC. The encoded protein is CASSPQRATSGRARGYEQFF.

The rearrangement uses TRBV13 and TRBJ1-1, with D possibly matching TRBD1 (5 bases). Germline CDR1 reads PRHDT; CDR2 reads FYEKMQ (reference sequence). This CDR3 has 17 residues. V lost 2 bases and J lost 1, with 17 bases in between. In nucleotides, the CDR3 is TGTGCCAGCAGCTTAAGGGGTTTTAGGGAACCGAACACTGAAGCTTTCTTT. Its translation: CASSLRGFREPNTEAFF.

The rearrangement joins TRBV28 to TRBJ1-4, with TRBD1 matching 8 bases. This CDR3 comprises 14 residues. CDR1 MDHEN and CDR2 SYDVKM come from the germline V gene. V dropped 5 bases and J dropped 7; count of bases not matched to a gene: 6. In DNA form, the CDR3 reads TGTGCCAGCAGTATTGGACAGGGAATTGAAAAACTGTTTTTT. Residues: CASSIGQGIEKLFF. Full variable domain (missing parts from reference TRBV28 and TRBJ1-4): DVKVTQSSRYLVKRTGEKVFLECVQDMDHENMFWYRQDPGLGLRLIYFSYDVKMKEKGDIPEGYSVSREKKERFSLILESASTNQTSMYLCASSIGQGIEKLFFGSGTQLSVL.

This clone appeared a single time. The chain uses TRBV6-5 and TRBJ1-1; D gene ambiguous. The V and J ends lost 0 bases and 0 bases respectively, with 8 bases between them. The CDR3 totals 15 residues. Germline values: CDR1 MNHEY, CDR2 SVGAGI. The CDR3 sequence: CASSYSRLLNTEAFF. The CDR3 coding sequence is TGTGCCAGCAGTTACTCTCGGTTATTGAACACTGAAGCTTTCTTT.

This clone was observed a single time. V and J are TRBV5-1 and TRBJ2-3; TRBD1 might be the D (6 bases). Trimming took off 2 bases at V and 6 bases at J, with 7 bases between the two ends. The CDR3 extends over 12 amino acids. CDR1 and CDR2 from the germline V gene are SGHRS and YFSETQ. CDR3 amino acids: CASSFGGDTQYF. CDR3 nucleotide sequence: TGCGCCAGCAGCTTTGGGGGCGATACGCAGTATTTT.

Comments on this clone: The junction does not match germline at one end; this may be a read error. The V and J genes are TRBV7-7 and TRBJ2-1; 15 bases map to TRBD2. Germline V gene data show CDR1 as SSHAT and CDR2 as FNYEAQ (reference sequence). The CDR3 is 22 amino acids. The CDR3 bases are TGTGCTAGCAGCTTAGCGCCCCTAGGTGGACTAGCGGGGGGGTACTCCTACAATGAGCAGTTCTTC. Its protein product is CASSLAPLGGLAGGYSYNEQFF.

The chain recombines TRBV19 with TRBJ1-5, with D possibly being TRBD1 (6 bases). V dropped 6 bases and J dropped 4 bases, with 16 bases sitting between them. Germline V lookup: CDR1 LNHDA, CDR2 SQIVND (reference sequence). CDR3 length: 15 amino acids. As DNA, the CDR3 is TGTGCCAGTAGGGGGGCGGGTATGGCAAATCAGCCCCAGCATTTT. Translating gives CASRGAGMANQPQHF.

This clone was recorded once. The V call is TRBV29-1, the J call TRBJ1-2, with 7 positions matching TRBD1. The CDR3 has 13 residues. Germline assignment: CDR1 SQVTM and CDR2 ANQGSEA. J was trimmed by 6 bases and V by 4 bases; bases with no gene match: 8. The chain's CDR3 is CSVGGGGLHGYTF. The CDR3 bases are TGCAGCGTTGGTGGAGGGGGCCTTCATGGCTACACCTTC. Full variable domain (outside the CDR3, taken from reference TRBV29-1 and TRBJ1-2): SAVISQKPSRDICQRGTSLTIQCQVDSQVTMMFWYRQQPGQSLTLIATANQGSEATYESGFVIDKFPISRPNLTFSTLTVSNMSPEDSSIYLCSVGGGGLHGYTFGSGTRLTVV.

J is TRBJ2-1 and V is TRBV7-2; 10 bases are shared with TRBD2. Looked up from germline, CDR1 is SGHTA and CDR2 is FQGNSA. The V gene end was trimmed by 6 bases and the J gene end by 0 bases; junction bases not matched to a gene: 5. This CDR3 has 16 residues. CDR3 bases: TGTGCCAGCAGTCGAGCGGGAGGGAGCTCCTACAATGAGCAGTTCTTC. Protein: CASSRAGGSSYNEQFF.

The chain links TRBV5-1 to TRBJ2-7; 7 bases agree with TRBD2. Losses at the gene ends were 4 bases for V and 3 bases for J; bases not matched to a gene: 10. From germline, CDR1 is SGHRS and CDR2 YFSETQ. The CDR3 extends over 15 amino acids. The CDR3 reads CASSRWGGGNYEQYF. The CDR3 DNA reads TGCGCCAGCAGCCGCTGGGGGGGTGGGAACTACGAGCAGTACTTC.

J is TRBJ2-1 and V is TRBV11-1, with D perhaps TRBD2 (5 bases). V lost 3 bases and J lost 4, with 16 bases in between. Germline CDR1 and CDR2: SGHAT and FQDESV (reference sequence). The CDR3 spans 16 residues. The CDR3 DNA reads TGTGCCAGCAGCTTGGTCACCGGCGGGTGGTACAATGAGCAGTTCTTC. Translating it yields CASSLVTGGWYNEQFF.